This is a list of T cell receptor beta chains from one sample in a study of cytotoxic CD8 clonotypes in ibrutinib-treated CLL. Sequenced by immunoSEQ multiplex PCR; TCRdb stores in-frame clones only, minus some. The data contain 300,000 or so clones, approximately 67% of them singletons. The specimen comprised PBMCs, sampled after 36 months of ibrutinib treatment. Every receptor here comes from a human donor with chronic lymphocytic leukemia. Both conserved end residues are part of each CDR3. D genes are given only for firm matches. For some rows the clone size is stated as once, few or many, or as a class when expanded; others skip it.

v_gene,j_gene,d_gene,abundance,CDR3aa,CDR3nt
TRBV7-2,TRBJ2-7,-,-,CASSLDRFYEQYF,TGTGCCAGCAGCCTCGACAGATTCTACGAGCAGTACTTC
TRBV7-8,TRBJ2-7,-,few,CASSRKGGPSRDEQYF,TGTGCCAGCAGCCGGAAGGGGGGGCCCTCTCGGGACGAGCAGTACTTC
TRBV5-1,TRBJ1-1,-,-,CASSSQQRMNTEAFF,TGCGCCAGCAGCTCCCAACAAAGAATGAACACTGAAGCTTTCTTT
TRBV11-2,TRBJ1-2,-,-,CASSLGLKGRGYTF,TGTGCCAGCAGCTTAGGACTAAAGGGGAGAGGCTACACCTTC
TRBV2,TRBJ2-3,TRBD2,-,CASSHPGLASTDTQYF,TGTGCCAGCAGTCATCCGGGACTAGCAAGCACAGATACGCAGTATTTT
TRBV7-6,TRBJ2-3,-,-,CASSLALWSTDTQYF,TGTGCCAGCAGCTTAGCGCTCTGGAGCACAGATACGCAGTATTTT
TRBV7-3,TRBJ1-2,-,few,CASSLDHRVIGGYTF,TGTGCCAGCAGCTTAGACCACAGGGTAATTGGTGGCTACACCTTC
TRBV5-4,TRBJ2-1,-,-,CASRNGVLDNNEQFF,TGTGCCAGCAGGAATGGGGTCCTAGATAACAATGAGCAGTTCTTC
TRBV5-1,TRBJ2-7,-,once,CASSLAPAGLGFHEQYF,TGCGCCAGCAGCTTGGCCCCGGCAGGGTTAGGATTCCACGAGCAGTACTTC
TRBV7-2,TRBJ2-5,-,-,CASSLQYQETQYF,TGTGCCAGCAGCTTGCAGTACCAAGAGACCCAGTACTTC
TRBV7-3,TRBJ1-1,-,once,CASSPGYTEAFF,TGTGCCAGCAGCCCAGGGTACACTGAAGCTTTCTTT
TRBV5-1,TRBJ2-5,TRBD2,-,CASRPSGRAETQYF,TGCGCCAGCCGCCCTAGCGGGAGGGCAGAGACCCAGTACTTC
TRBV5-1,TRBJ2-2,-,few,CASSRPGQNTGELFF,TGCGCCAGCAGCCGTCCGGGACAGAACACCGGGGAGCTGTTTTTT
TRBV5-6,TRBJ2-7,-,-,CASSLGPGAFENEQYF,TGTGCCAGCAGCTTGGGTCCAGGGGCTTTTGAGAACGAGCAGTACTTC
TRBV7-6,TRBJ2-1,-,-,CASSLAGGPFSSYNEQFF,TGTGCCAGCAGCTTAGCGGGGGGACCTTTTAGCTCCTACAATGAGCAGTTCTTC
TRBV5-1,TRBJ2-7,TRBD1,once,CASSSTGGEQYF,TGCGCCAGCAGCTCCACAGGGGGCGAGCAGTACTTC
TRBV5-1,TRBJ2-7,TRBD1,-,CASSLRDSYEQYF,TGCGCCAGCAGCCTACGGGACAGCTACGAGCAGTACTTC
TRBV5-1,TRBJ2-3,TRBD2,-,CASSLASWGSGGTDTQYF,TGCGCCAGCAGCTTGGCCTCCTGGGGTAGCGGGGGCACAGATACGCAGTATTTT
TRBV27,TRBJ1-5,-,-,CASSLTVGRGNQPQHF,TGTGCCAGCAGTCTGACGGTGGGTCGGGGCAATCAGCCCCAGCATTTT
TRBV29-1,TRBJ2-3,TRBD2,-,CSVAGTLAGGPWDTQYF,TGCAGCGTTGCTGGAACTCTAGCGGGAGGGCCATGGGATACGCAGTATTTT
TRBV29-1,TRBJ1-3,-,-,CSASQAGPISGNTIYF,TGCAGCGCTAGTCAGGCAGGGCCGATCTCCGGAAACACCATATATTTT
TRBV11-3,TRBJ2-3,TRBD2,-,CASSTGGATDTQYF,TGTGCCAGCAGCACGGGGGGGGCGACAGATACGCAGTATTTT
TRBV7-2,TRBJ2-2,-,-,CASSRTWGPGYTGELFF,TGTGCCAGCAGCCGAACTTGGGGGCCTGGTTACACCGGGGAGCTGTTTTTT